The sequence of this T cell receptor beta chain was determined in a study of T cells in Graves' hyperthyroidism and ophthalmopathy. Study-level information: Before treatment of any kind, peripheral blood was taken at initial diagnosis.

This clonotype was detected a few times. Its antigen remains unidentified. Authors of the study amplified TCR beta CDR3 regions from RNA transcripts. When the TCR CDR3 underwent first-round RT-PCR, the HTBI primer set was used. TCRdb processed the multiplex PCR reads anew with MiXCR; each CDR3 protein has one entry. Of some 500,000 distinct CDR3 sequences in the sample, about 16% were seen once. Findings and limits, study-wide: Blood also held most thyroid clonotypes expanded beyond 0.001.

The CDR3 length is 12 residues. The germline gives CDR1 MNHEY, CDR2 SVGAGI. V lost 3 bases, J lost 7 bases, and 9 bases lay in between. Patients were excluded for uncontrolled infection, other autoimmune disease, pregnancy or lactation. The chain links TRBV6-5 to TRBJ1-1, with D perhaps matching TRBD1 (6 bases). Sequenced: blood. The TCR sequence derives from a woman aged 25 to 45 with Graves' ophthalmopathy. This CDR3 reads CASSYTDSEAFF. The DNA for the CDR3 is TGTGCCAGCAGTTATACGGACAGTGAAGCTTTCTTT.